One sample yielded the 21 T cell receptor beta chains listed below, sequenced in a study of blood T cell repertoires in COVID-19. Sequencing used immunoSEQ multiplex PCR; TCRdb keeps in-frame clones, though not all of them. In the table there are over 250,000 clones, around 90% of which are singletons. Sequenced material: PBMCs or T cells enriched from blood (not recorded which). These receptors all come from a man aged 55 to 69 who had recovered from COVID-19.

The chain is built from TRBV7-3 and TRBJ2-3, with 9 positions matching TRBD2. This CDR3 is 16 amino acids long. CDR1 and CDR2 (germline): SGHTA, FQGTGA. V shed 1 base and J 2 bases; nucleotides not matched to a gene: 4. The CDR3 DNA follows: TGTGCCAGCAGCTTAAACCTAGCGGGGACCACAGATACGCAGTATTTT. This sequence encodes CASSLNLAGTTDTQYF.

The CDR3 coding sequence is TGTGCCAGCAGCCAACAGGAAAATCAGCCCCAGCATTTT. Translated: CASSQQENQPQHF. This sequence joins TRBV7-9 and TRBJ1-5, with D possibly being TRBD1 (5 bases). This CDR3 region has 13 residues. Germline V gene lookup returns CDR1 SEHNR and CDR2 FQNEAQ (reference sequence). Trimming removed 5 bases from V and 4 bases from J, with 9 bases in between.

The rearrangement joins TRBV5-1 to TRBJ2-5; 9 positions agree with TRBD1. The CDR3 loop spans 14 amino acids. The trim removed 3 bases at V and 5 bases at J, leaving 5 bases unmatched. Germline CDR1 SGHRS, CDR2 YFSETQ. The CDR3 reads CASSSGQGGETQYF. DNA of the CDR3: TGCGCCAGCAGCTCGGGACAGGGAGGGGAGACCCAGTACTTC.

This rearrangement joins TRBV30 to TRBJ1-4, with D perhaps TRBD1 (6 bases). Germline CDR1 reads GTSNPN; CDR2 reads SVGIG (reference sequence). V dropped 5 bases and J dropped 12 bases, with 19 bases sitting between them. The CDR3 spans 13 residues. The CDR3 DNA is TGTGCCTGGCACAGGGCCGGGGCCCGGGAACTGTTTTTT. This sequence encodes CAWHRAGARELFF.

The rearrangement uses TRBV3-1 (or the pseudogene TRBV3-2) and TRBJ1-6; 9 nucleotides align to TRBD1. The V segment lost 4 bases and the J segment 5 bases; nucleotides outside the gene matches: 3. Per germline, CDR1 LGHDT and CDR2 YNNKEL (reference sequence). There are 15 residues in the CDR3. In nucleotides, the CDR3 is TGTGCCAGCAGCCCTACAGGGGGCGATAATTCACCCCTCCACTTT. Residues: CASSPTGGDNSPLHF.

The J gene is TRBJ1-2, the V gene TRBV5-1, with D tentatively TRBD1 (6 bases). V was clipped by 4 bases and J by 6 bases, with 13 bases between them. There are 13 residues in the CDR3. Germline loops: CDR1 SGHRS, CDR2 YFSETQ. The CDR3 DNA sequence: TGCGCCAGCAGCGCCCGGCCAGGGGATGGCTACACCTTC. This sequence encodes CASSARPGDGYTF.

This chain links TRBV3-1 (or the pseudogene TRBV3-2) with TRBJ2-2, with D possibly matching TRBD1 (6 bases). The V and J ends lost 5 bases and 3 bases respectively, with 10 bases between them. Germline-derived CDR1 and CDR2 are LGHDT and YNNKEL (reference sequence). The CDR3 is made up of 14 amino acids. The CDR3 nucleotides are TGTGCCAGCAGCTCATACAGGGACACCGGGGAGCTGTTTTTT. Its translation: CASSSYRDTGELFF.

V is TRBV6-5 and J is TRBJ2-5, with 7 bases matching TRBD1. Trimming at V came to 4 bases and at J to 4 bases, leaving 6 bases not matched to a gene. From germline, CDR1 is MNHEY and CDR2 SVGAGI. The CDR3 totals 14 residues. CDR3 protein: CASSLATGIETQYF. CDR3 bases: TGTGCCAGCAGTTTAGCGACAGGGATAGAGACCCAGTACTTC.

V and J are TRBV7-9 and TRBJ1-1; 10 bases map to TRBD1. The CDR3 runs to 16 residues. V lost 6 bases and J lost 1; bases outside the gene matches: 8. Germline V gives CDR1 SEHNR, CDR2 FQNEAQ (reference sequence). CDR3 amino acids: CASRPDRGRRNTEAFF. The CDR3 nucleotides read TGTGCCAGCAGACCCGACAGGGGGCGCAGGAACACTGAAGCTTTCTTT.

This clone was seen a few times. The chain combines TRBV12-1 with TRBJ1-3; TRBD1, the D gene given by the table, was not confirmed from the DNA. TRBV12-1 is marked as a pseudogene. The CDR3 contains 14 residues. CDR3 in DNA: TGTGCCAGCAGCTTTCCGCAGGGGGCTCACACCATATATTTT. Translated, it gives CASSFPQGAHTIYF.

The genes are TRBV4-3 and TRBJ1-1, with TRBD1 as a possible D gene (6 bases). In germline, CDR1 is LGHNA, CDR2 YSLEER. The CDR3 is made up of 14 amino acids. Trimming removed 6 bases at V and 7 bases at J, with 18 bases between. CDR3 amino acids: CASSFEGGRGEAFF. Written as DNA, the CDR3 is TGCGCCAGCAGTTTCGAGGGGGGGCGGGGTGAAGCTTTCTTT.

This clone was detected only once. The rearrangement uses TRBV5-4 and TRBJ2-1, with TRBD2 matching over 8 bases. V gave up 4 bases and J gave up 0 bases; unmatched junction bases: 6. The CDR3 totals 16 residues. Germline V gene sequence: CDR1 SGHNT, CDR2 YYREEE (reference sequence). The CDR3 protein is CASSRAGGASYNEQFF. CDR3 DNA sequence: TGTGCCAGCAGCCGAGCCGGGGGGGCCTCCTACAATGAGCAGTTCTTC.

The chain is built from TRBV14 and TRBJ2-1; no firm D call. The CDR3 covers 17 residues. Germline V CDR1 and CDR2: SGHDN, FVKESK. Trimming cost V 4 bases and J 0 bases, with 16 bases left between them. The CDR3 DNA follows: TGTGCCAGCAGCCGGTCTCTGAGCCGGAGCTCCTACAATGAGCAGTTCTTC. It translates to CASSRSLSRSSYNEQFF.

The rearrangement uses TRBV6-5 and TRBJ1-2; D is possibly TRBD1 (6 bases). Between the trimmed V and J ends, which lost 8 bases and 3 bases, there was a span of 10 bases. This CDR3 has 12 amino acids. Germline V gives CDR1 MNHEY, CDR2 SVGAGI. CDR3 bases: TGTGCCAGCCAGGGGACGGACTATGGCTACACCTTC. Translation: CASQGTDYGYTF.

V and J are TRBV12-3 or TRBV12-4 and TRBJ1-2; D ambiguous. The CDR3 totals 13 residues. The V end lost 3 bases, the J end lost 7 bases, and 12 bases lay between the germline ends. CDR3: CASSFARGGGYTF. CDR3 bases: TGTGCCAGCAGTTTTGCCCGGGGTGGTGGCTACACCTTC.

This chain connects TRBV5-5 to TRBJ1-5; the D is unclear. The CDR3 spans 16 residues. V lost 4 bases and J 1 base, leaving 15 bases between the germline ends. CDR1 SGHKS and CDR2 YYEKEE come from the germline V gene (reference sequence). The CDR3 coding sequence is TGTGCCAGCAGCGTACAACCGGGTCAAAGCAATCAGCCCCAGCATTTT. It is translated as CASSVQPGQSNQPQHF.

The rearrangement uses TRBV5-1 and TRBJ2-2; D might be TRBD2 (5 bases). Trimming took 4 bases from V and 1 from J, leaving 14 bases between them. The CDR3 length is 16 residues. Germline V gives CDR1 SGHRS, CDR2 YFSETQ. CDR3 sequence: CASSKIALWNTGELFF. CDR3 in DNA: TGCGCCAGCAGCAAAATAGCGCTTTGGAACACCGGGGAGCTGTTTTTT.

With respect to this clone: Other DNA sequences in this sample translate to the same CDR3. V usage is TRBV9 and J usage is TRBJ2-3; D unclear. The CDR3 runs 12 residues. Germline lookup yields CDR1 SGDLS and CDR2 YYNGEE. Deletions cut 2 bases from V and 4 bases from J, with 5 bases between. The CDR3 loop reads CASSVASDTQYF. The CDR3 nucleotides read TGTGCCAGCAGCGTGGCATCAGATACGCAGTATTTT.

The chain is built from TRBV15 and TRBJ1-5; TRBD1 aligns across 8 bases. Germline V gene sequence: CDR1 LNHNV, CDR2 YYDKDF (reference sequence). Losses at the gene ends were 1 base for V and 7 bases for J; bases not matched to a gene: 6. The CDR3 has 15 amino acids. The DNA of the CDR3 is TGTGCCACCAGCAGAGGCAGGGGGCTGGGGCAGCCCCAGCATTTT. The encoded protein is CATSRGRGLGQPQHF. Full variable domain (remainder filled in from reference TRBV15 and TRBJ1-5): DAMVIQNPRYQVTQFGKPVTLSCSQTLNHNVMYWYQQKSSQAPKLLFHYYDKDFNNEADTPDNFQSRRPNTSFCFLDIRSPGLGDTAMYLCATSRGRGLGQPQHFGDGTRLSIL.

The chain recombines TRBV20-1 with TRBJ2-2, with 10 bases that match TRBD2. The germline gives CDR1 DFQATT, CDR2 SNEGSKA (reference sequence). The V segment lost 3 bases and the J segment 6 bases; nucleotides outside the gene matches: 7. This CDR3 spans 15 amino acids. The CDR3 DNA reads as TGCAGTGCTAGTCGTCTAGCGGGAGACGCCGGGGAGCTGTTTTTT. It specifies CSASRLAGDAGELFF.

The CDR3 loop reads CASSPPGTDNEKLFF. The CDR3 DNA reads TGTGCCAGCAGCCCACCCGGGACAGACAATGAAAAACTGTTTTTT. This chain uses TRBV11-1 with TRBJ1-4, with 7 nucleotides matching TRBD1. V lost 5 bases, J lost 5 bases, and 8 bases stayed unmatched. This CDR3 spans 15 amino acids. Looked up from germline, CDR1 is SGHAT and CDR2 is FQDESV (reference sequence).